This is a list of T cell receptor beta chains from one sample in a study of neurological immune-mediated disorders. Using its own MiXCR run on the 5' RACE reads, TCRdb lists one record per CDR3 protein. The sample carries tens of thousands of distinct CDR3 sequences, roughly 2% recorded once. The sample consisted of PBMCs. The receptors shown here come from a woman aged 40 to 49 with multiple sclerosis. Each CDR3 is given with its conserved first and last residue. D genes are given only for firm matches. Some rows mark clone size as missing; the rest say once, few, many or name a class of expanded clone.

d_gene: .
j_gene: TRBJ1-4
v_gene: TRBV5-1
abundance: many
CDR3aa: CASSLGRVDEKLFF
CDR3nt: TGCGCCAGCAGCTTGGGCAGGGTCGACGAAAAACTGTTTTTT

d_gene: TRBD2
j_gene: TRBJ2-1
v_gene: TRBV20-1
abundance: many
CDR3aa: CSARSGNSYNEQFF
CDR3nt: TGCAGTGCTAGAAGCGGGAACTCCTACAATGAGCAGTTCTTC

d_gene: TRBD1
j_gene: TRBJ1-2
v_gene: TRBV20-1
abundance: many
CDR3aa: CSARDWSRTGSYGYTF
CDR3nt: TGCAGTGCTAGAGATTGGTCCCGGACAGGCTCTTATGGCTACACCTTC

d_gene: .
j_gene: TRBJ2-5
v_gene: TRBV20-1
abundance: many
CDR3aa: CSARDRAAGQETQYF
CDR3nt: TGCAGTGCTAGAGATAGAGCGGCAGGTCAAGAGACCCAGTACTTC

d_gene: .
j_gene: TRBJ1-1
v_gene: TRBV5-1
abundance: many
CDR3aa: CASSLQGAGTEAFF
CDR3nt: TGCGCCAGCAGCTTGCAGGGAGCAGGGACTGAAGCTTTCTTT

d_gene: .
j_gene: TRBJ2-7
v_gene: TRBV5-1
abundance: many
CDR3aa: CASSLIPDQEQYF
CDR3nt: TGCGCCAGCAGCTTGATCCCGGATCAAGAGCAGTACTTC

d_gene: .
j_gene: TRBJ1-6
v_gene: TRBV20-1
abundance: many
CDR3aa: CSATWGAGSYNSPLHF
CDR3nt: TGCAGTGCTACCTGGGGGGCCGGCTCCTATAATTCACCCCTCCACTTT

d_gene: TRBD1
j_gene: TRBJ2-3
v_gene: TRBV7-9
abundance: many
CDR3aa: CASSPGTGGTDTQYF
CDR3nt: TGTGCCAGCAGCCCCGGGACAGGGGGCACAGATACGCAGTATTTT

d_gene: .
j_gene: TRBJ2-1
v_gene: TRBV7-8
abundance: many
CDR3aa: CASSPLGEQFF
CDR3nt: TGTGCCAGCAGCCCCTTAGGAGAGCAGTTCTTC

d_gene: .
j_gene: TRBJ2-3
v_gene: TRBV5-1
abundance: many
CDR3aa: CASSFLAAGALLTDTQYF
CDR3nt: TGCGCCAGCAGCTTCCTCGCCGCAGGGGCCCTTCTCACAGATACGCAGTATTTT

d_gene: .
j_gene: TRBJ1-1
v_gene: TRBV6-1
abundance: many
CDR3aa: CASSERRTEAFF
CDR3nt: TGTGCCAGCAGTGAAAGGAGGACTGAAGCTTTCTTT

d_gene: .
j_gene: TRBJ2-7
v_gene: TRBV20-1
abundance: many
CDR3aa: CSASPGNYEQYF
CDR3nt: TGCAGTGCTAGTCCAGGGAACTACGAGCAGTACTTC

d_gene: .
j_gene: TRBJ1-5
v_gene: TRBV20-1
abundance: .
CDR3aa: CSATDRSLEAQHF
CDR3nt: TGCAGTGCAACCGACAGGTCCCTAGAAGCCCAGCATTTT

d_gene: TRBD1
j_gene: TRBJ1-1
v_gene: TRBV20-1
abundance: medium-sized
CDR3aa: CSALQGVDTEAFF
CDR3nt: TGCAGTGCCCTTCAGGGGGTTGACACTGAAGCTTTCTTT

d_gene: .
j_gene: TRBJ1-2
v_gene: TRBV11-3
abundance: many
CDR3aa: CASSSGGYGYTF
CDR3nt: TGTGCCAGCAGCTCCGGGGGGTATGGCTACACCTTC

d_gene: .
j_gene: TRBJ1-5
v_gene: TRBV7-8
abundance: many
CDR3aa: CASSLEEGSPQHF
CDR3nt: TGTGCCAGCAGCTTAGAGGAGGGATCGCCCCAGCATTTT

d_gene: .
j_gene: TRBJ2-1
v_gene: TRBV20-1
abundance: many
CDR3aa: CSASSVGIYNEQFF
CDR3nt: TGCAGTGCTAGTTCCGTCGGGATTTACAATGAGCAGTTCTTC

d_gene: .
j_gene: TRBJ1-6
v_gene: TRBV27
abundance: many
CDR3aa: CASSLLPGAPLHF
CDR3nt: TGTGCCAGCAGTCTCCTTCCGGGGGCACCCCTCCACTTT

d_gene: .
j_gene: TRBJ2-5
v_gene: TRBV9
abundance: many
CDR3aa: CASSEGDGAAQYF
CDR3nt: TGTGCCAGCAGCGAGGGAGACGGGGCGGCCCAGTACTTC

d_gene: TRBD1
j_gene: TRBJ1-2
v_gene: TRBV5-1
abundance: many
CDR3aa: CASSNGQVEGHGYTF
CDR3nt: TGCGCCAGCAGCAACGGACAGGTAGAGGGACATGGCTACACCTTC

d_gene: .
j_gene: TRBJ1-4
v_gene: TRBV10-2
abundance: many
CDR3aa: CASTLDSRDEKLFF
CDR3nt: TGCGCCAGCACCCTGGACAGTAGGGATGAAAAACTGTTTTTT

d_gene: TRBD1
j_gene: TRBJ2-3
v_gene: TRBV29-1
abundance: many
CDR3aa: CSVQGAVDTQYF
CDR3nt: TGCAGCGTCCAGGGGGCTGTAGATACGCAGTATTTT

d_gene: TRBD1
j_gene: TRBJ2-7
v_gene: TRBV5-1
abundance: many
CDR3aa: CASSFDRVNEQYF
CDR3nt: TGCGCCAGCAGCTTTGACAGGGTGAACGAGCAGTACTTC

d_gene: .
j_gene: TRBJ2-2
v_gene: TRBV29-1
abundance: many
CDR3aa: CSVEYMGGGELFF
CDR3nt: TGCAGCGTTGAATATATGGGAGGCGGGGAGCTGTTTTTT

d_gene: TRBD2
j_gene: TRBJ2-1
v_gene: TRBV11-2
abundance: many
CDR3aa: CASISTSGSYNEQFF
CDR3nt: TGTGCCAGCATCTCGACTAGCGGTTCCTACAATGAGCAGTTCTTC